These 10 T cell receptor beta chains were sequenced from one sample in a study of CD8 T cells in ankylosing spondylitis. Study-wide points: Apparently characteristic of ankylosing spondylitis blood was a TCR beta motif (roughly eight highly homologous variants).

These receptors' targets are unknown. TCRdb analysed the 5' RACE reads with MiXCR anew, one entry per CDR3 protein. The sample shows about 540,000 distinct CDR3 sequences, approximately 12% of them seen only once. Sequenced material: blood, either unsorted or a sorted T cell fraction (not recorded which). Source of these receptors: a male donor with ankylosing spondylitis.

The sample holds a few counts of this clonotype. The chain is built from TRBV20-1 and TRBJ2-5, with D hard to call. The CDR3 length is 14 residues. Germline V CDR1 and CDR2: DFQATT, SNEGSKA (reference sequence). The V end lost 0 bases, the J end lost 1 base, and 9 bases lay between the germline ends. CDR3 protein: CSARDWISQETQYF. The CDR3 DNA reads as TGCAGTGCTAGAGATTGGATTTCCCAAGAGACCCAGTACTTC.

The chain couples TRBV15 to TRBJ2-7, with no clear D. CDR3 length equals 13 residues. Deletions cut 0 bases from V and 5 bases from J, with 8 bases between. Germline loops: CDR1 LNHNV, CDR2 YYDKDF (reference sequence). CDR3 amino acids: CATSRDINDEQYF. CDR3 DNA sequence: TGTGCCACCAGCAGAGATATAAACGACGAGCAGTACTTC. Supplemented by reference TRBV15 and TRBJ2-7, the full variable domain reads DAMVIQNPRYQVTQFGKPVTLSCSQTLNHNVMYWYQQKSSQAPKLLFHYYDKDFNNEADTPDNFQSRRPNTSFCFLDIRSPGLGDTAMYLCATSRDINDEQYFGPGTRLTVT.

This chain connects TRBV2 to TRBJ2-7; TRBD2 might be the D (6 bases). The CDR3 covers 13 residues. Germline V gene data show CDR1 as SNHLY and CDR2 as FYNNEI. The CDR3 spells CASREGSSSEQYV. In DNA form, the CDR3 reads TGTGCCAGCAGGGAGGGCAGTTCCTCCGAGCAGTACGTC.

This clonotype was picked up many times. V usage is TRBV6-2 or TRBV6-3 and J usage is TRBJ2-3; no definite D call. CDR3 length: 14 amino acids. Trimming took 2 bases from V and 0 from J, leaving 6 bases between them. Germline V lookup: CDR1 MNHEY, CDR2 SVGEGT. The CDR3 DNA reads TGTGCCAGCAGTTACGGCGAGAGCACAGATACGCAGTATTTT. This encodes CASSYGESTDTQYF.

J is TRBJ2-2 and V is TRBV3-1, with 13 bases that match TRBD2. V was pared by 1 base and J by 8 bases, with 4 bases of the junction left unmatched. CDR1 is LGHDT and CDR2 is YNNKEL in the germline V gene (reference sequence). The CDR3 consists of 16 residues. CDR3 sequence: CASSQGTSGSRGELFF. For the CDR3, the DNA is TGTGCCAGCAGCCAAGGGACTAGCGGGAGTCGAGGGGAGCTGTTTTTT.

This clonotype was counted at least ten times. The chain links TRBV24-1 to TRBJ2-2; tentatively, D is TRBD2 (6 bases). The CDR3 length is 13 residues. CDR1 is KGHDR and CDR2 is SFDVKD in the germline V gene. With 7 bases removed from V and 7 bases from J, the gap between germline ends came to 12 bases. The CDR3 sequence is CATSGPGGGELFF. The CDR3 nucleotides read TGTGCCACCAGCGGCCCCGGGGGCGGGGAGCTGTTTTTT.

This chain links TRBV4-1 with TRBJ1-5; no clear D gene. The V end lost 5 bases, the J end lost 2 bases, and 10 bases lay between the germline ends. The CDR3 extends over 14 amino acids. The germline V gene encodes CDR1 MGHRA and CDR2 YSYEKL. CDR3 loop: CASSSVLGNQPQHF. For the CDR3, the DNA is TGCGCCAGCAGCTCCGTTTTAGGCAATCAGCCCCAGCATTTT.

The CDR3 DNA is TGTGCCAGCAGCGTATCGGGACTAGCGGCCGGAAGAAGCACAGATACGCAGTATTTT. Its translation: CASSVSGLAAGRSTDTQYF. The J gene is TRBJ2-3, the V gene TRBV4-2; 11 nucleotides agree with TRBD2. CDR3 length: 19 amino acids. V shed 5 bases, J shed 0 bases, and the junction held 13 bases outside the gene matches. Germline V gene data show CDR1 as LGHNA and CDR2 as YNFKEQ.

The rearrangement links TRBV9 to TRBJ2-3; 8 bases fit TRBD1. CDR3 size: 15 residues. V trimming: 3 bases; J trimming: 0 bases; junction bases outside the gene matches: 3. Germline loops: CDR1 SGDLS, CDR2 YYNGEE. The CDR3 here is CASSGTGFSTDTQYF. CDR3 sequence (DNA): TGTGCCAGCAGCGGGACAGGGTTTAGCACAGATACGCAGTATTTT.

In this sample, this clonotype turned up a few times. The chain carries TRBV4-1 and TRBJ2-1; TRBD2 matches 7 bases. The CDR3 covers 16 residues. CDR1 MGHRA and CDR2 YSYEKL come from the germline V gene. The trim removed 11 bases at V and 6 bases at J, leaving 19 bases unmatched. The CDR3 reads CASGVAGALLANEQFF. DNA of the CDR3: TGCGCCTCCGGGGTAGCGGGTGCTCTTTTAGCCAATGAGCAGTTCTTC.